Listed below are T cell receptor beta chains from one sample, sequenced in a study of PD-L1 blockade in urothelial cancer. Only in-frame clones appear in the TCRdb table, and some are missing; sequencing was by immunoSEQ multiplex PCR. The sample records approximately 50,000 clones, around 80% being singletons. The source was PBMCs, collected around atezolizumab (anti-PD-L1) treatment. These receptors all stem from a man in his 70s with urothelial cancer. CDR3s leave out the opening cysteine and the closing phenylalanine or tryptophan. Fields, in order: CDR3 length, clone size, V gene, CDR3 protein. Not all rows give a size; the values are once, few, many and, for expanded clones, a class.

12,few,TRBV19,ASLGDRGPNEQF
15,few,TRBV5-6,ASLHSFRGSSYNEQF
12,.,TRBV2,ASTASGRTDTQY
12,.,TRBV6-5,ASSPTGFFSGYT
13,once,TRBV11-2,ASSLDQVTTYEQY
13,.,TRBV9,ASSTGQANTGELF
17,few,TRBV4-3,ASSRILAGGPSVYNEQF
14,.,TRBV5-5,ASSFRQGRDTDTQY
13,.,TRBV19,ASKSRQGLSYEQY
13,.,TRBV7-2,ASSLAGLAFPEQY
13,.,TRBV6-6,ASRQKGQGSYEQY
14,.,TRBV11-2,ASSLGEASPSDTQY
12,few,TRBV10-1,ASSEIGEQQPQH
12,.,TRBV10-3,AISGGGLVDEQY
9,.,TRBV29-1,SVGRDHLQF
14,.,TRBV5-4,ASSLGGNRRSYGYT